The TCR beta chain under discussion was sequenced for a study of control samples from healthy donors and cancer patients. The data were produced by immunoSEQ multiplex PCR, yet TCRdb's version contains in-frame clones alone and is incomplete. The table has around 110,000 clones, around 87% seen once. Germline V gene lookup returns CDR1 MNHEY and CDR2 SMNVEV (reference sequence). The CDR3 length is 11 residues. V was pared by 6 bases and J by 6 bases, with 9 bases between. The clonotype originates from a woman between 50 and 59 years old with colorectal cancer. This rearrangement joins TRBV27 to TRBJ2-7; perhaps D is TRBD1 or TRBD2 (5 bases each). The specimen was PBMCs. CDR3 loop: CASSVRGEQYF. Here the CDR3 DNA reads TGTGCCAGCAGCGTGAGGGGCGAGCAGTACTTC.